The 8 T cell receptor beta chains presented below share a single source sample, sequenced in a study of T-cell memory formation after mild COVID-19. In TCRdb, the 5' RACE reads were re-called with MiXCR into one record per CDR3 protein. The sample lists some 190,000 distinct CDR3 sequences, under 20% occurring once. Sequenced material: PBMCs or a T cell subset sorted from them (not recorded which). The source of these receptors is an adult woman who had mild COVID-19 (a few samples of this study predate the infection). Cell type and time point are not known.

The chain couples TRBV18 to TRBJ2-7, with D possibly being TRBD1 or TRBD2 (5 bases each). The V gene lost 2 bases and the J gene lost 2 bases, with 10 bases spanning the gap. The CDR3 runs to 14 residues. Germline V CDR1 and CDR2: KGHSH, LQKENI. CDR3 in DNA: TGTGCCAGCTCACCAGTCGGGGCAGCCTACGAGCAGTACTTC. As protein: CASSPVGAAYEQYF. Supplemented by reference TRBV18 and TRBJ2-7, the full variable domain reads NAGVMQNPRHLVRRRGQEARLRCSPMKGHSHVYWYRQLPEEGLKFMVYLQKENIIDESGMPKERFSAEFPKEGPSILRIQQVVRGDSAAYFCASSPVGAAYEQYFGPGTRLTVT.

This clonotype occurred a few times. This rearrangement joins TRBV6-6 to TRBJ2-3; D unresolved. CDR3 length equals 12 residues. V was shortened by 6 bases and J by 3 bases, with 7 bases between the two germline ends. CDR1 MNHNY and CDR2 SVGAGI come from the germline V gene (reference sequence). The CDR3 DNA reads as TGTGCCAGCAGCAAAGGGACAGATACGCAGTATTTT. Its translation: CASSKGTDTQYF.

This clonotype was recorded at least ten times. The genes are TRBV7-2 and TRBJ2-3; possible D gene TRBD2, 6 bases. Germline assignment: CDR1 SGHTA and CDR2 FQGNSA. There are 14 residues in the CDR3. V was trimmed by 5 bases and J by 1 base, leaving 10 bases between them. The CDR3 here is CASSPWGGTDTQYF. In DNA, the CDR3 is TGTGCCAGCAGCCCGTGGGGGGGCACAGATACGCAGTATTTT.

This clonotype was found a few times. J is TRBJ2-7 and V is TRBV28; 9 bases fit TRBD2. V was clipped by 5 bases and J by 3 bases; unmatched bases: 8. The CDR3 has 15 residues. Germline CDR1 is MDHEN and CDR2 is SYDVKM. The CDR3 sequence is CASSTSSGAFYEQYF. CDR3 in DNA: TGTGCCAGCAGTACCTCTAGCGGGGCTTTCTACGAGCAGTACTTC.

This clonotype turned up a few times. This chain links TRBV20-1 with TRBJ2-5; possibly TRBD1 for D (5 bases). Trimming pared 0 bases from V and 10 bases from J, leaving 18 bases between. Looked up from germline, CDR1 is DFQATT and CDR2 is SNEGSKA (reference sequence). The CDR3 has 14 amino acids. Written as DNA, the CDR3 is TGCAGTGCTAGAGATCGGCGCAGGGATCTTATCCAGTACTTC. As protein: CSARDRRRDLIQYF.

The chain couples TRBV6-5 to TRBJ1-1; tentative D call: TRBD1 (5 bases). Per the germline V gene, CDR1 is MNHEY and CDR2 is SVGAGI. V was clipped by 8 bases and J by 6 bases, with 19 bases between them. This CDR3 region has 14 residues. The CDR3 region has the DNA TGTGCCAGCCGGCGGCAGCCCTGGGACTCTGAAGCTTTCTTT. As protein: CASRRQPWDSEAFF.

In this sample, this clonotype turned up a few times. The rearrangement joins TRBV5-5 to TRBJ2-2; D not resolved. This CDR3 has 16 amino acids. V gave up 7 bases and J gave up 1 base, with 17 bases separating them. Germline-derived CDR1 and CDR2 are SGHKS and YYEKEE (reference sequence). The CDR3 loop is CASQFTARRNTGELFF. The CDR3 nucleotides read TGTGCCAGCCAATTTACTGCTAGAAGGAACACCGGGGAGCTGTTTTTT.

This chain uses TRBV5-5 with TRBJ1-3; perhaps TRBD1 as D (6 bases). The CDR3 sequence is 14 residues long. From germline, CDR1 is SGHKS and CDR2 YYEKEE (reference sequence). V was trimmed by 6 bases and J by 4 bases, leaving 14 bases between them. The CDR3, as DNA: TGTGCCAGCACCCGGGGGGGGGCAGGAAACACCATATATTTT. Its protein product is CASTRGGAGNTIYF.